The TCR beta chain described here comes from a study of cytomegalovirus exposure and HLA in healthy donors. PCR employed 60 Vbeta and 13 Jbeta primers. Original handling: There were around 77 million unique TCR beta chains by a later count, and approximately 11 million of them were shared. Sequencing used immunoSEQ multiplex PCR; TCRdb keeps in-frame clones, though not all of them. That table is the source of V, J and clone size, and D and trimming were worked out from the DNA. The sample has around 40,000 clones. The donors (healthy individuals) were bone marrow donors. V lost 6 bases to trimming and J lost 3 bases, with 12 bases between them. Looked up from germline, CDR1 is SQVTM and CDR2 is ANQGSEA. This CDR3 spans 12 amino acids.

The receptor was derived from a young man in good health and CMV-seronegative. Sequencing was done on a sample of PBMCs. The rearrangement links TRBV29-1 to TRBJ2-7, with TRBD1 as a possible D gene (6 bases). The chain's CDR3 is CSVRDTVYEQYF. CDR3 in DNA: TGCAGCGTCCGGGACACCGTCTACGAGCAGTACTTC.